This TCR beta chain was sequenced in a study of monozygotic twins with inflammatory bowel disease. General study points: Some repertoire variability may stem from patients' differing immunosuppressive treatments.

TCRdb reanalyzed the 5' RACE reads and collapses them to one entry per CDR3 protein, without DNA. This listing includes a few hundred thousand distinct CDR3 sequences. This CDR3 has 15 amino acids. Germline CDR1 and CDR2: SEHNR and FQNEAQ (reference sequence). To note about this clonotype: As yet, its antigen is unknown.

Sequenced sample: blood. The chain recombines TRBV7-9 with TRBJ2-7; TCRdb lists TRBD1, though no DNA is available to test this call. The clonotype was recovered from a human donor with ulcerative colitis or Crohn's disease, or a healthy co-twin of an affected twin (not recorded which). CDR3 residues: CASSLGQGRIYEQYF.